This TCR beta chain was profiled in a study of response to subunit inactivated influenza vaccine. Study outcomes and limitations: Every seasonal influenza vaccination brings in few new T cells, the authors suggested.

On this clonotype itself: Its specificity is unknown.

TCRdb redid the calling of the RT-PCR reads with MiXCR, one entry per CDR3 protein. The data hold roughly 700,000 distinct CDR3 sequences, with about a sixth observed a single time. The germline gives CDR1 DFQATT, CDR2 SNEGSKA (reference sequence). J gave up 7 bases and V 7 bases, and 7 bases lay outside the gene matches. The CDR3 has 14 amino acids. The input for sequencing was PBMCs from blood, taken about 13 days after vaccination. This chain uses TRBV20-1 with TRBJ2-2; 12 bases agree with TRBD2. This clonotype was obtained from a man between 50 and 59 years old who received an inactivated influenza vaccine. The CDR3 sequence is CSVPTSGSVGELFF. The CDR3 coding sequence is TGCAGTGTCCCGACTAGCGGGAGTGTCGGGGAGCTGTTTTTT.